This TCR beta chain was sequenced in a study of shared clonotypes between healthy human individuals. The CDR3 contains 13 residues. With 3 bases removed from V and 8 bases from J, the gap between germline ends came to 13 bases. In germline, CDR1 is KGHSH, CDR2 LQKENI. Data came from immunoSEQ multiplex PCR; TCRdb stores just in-frame clones and leaves some out. The sample includes under 1,100,000 clones, about 75% of them seen just once. The sequencing sample was made of memory CD4+ T cells sorted from blood. As for subset: CD45RA-negative fraction. The receptor comes from a young man in good health. This sequence joins TRBV18 and TRBJ1-2; D uncertain. The CDR3 protein is CASSPNSLGGYTF. The DNA of the CDR3 is TGTGCCAGCTCACCGAACTCGCTCGGGGGCTACACCTTC.